Following are 4 T cell receptor beta chains from one sample sequenced in a study of tumor-infiltrating lymphocytes in primary liver carcinoma. RNA isolated from unsorted whole blood supplied the blood RNA, with germline DNA also extracted. Starting from roughly 0.5 ug of total RNA, TCR beta cDNA was produced with a primer in the constant region. Libraries covering TCR beta were generated through three nested multiplex PCR rounds (using a slightly modified ARM-PCR). With TRBV1-TRBV30 forward primers and a C-beta reverse primer, the first two PCR rounds were run for about 10 cycles each. TCRdb ran MiXCR on the multiplex PCR reads and lists one entry per CDR3 protein. The data contain 310,000 or so distinct CDR3 sequences, around three fifths of them singletons. The sample was peripheral blood. Receptor source: a woman aged 25-40 years with primary liver carcinoma and hepatitis B virus infection.

With regard to this clonotype: This likely comes from a read error, as the CDR3 has no conserved phenylalanine or tryptophan at its end. This chain uses TRBV11-3 with TRBJ1-5; unclear D gene. Germline V gene lookup returns CDR1 SGHNT and CDR2 YENEEA. The CDR3 consists of 13 residues. The CDR3 protein is CVSSPDGNQPQHL. CDR3 nucleotide sequence: TGTGTCAGCAGCCCAGACGGGAATCAGCCCCAGCATCTT.

Remarks on this clonotype: A much larger clonotype is one base distant, so this may be a read error. The chain combines TRBV4-2 with TRBJ2-2; D not certain. Germline V lookup: CDR1 LGHNA, CDR2 YNFKEQ. The CDR3 runs to 17 residues. CDR3 protein: CASSQDLSNANTRELFF. CDR3 bases: TGTGCCAGCAGCCAAGATTTGAGCAACGCGAACACCCGGGAGCTGTTTTTT.

The gene calls are TRBV30 and TRBJ1-6, with a weak D call TRBD1 (5 bases). V lost 0 bases and J lost 10, with 16 bases in between. Germline lookup yields CDR1 GTSNPN and CDR2 SVGIG (reference sequence). The CDR3 length is 15 residues. CDR3 bases: TGTGCCTGGAGTGTACTCTCAGGGCATGGATCACCCCTCCACTTT. Its protein is CAWSVLSGHGSPLHF.

This clonotype was counted many times. In DNA form, the CDR3 reads TGTGCCAGCAGCCCAGTACGGATCACCGGGGAGCTGTTTTTT. It specifies CASSPVRITGELFF. The chain employs TRBV12-3 or TRBV12-4 and TRBJ2-2, with D hard to call. V dropped 6 bases and J dropped 4 bases, with 12 bases sitting between them. This CDR3 comprises 14 residues.